This T cell receptor beta chain was sequenced during a study of cytomegalovirus exposure and HLA in healthy donors. The PCR employed 60 Vbeta primers together with 13 Jbeta primers. The protocol was immunoSEQ multiplex PCR, while the TCRdb copy is restricted to in-frame clones and leaves out a portion. This table has about 140,000 clones, around four fifths appearing once. Trimming cost V 4 bases and J 0 bases, with 11 bases left between them. This CDR3 has 15 amino acids. Germline CDR1 and CDR2: LGHNA and YNFKEQ. This chain links TRBV4-2 with TRBJ2-3; D gene ambiguous. The sequence came from a male donor in good health and CMV-seropositive. The sample taken for sequencing was PBMCs. CDR3 sequence (DNA): TGTGCCAGCAGCCGCGCGAGTTCTAGCACAGATACGCAGTATTTT. Translation gives CASSRASSSTDTQYF.